This is a list of T cell receptor beta chains from one sample in a study of blood T cell repertoires in COVID-19. Libraries were prepared by immunoSEQ multiplex PCR; TCRdb keeps only in-frame clonotypes and omits some of them. This repertoire shows about 98,000 clones, 70% to 90% found once; its top ten account for more than 4.5%. Sequenced input: peripheral blood. The receptor set was obtained from a man between 65 and 80 years old with acute or convalescent COVID-19. Both conserved end residues are part of each CDR3. D genes are given only for firm matches. Clone size, where shown, is once, few, many, or a class for clones that have expanded.

NA	TRBV6-1	TRBJ1-5	17	NA	TGTGCCAGCAGTGCAGCGGCAGCGGCCGTTTCCAATCAGCCCCAGCATTTT	CASSAAAAAVSNQPQHF
NA	TRBV15	TRBJ2-7	13	NA	TGTGCCACCAGCAGAGATTTTAGCGGTGAGCAGTACTTC	CATSRDFSGEQYF
TRBD1	TRBV27	TRBJ1-1	15	few	TGTGCCAGCAGTTTCCTAGGACAGGGCGACACTGAAGCTTTCTTT	CASSFLGQGDTEAFF
NA	TRBV14	TRBJ1-2	12	NA	TGTGCCAGCAGCCCAGGGCCCTATGGCTACACCTTC	CASSPGPYGYTF
NA	TRBV6-5	TRBJ1-6	15	NA	TGTGCCAGCAGTCGACAGGTTTTTTCTAATTCACCCCTCCACTTT	CASSRQVFSNSPLHF
TRBD1	TRBV27	TRBJ2-5	15	NA	TGTGCCAGCAGTTCCCCTGGACAGGCCTTGTTGGTACAGTACTTC	CASSSPGQALLVQYF
TRBD2	TRBV4-1	TRBJ2-7	18	NA	TGCGCCAGCAGCCAAGCTAGCGGGGACCCTAGAAGCTCCTACGAGCAGTACTTC	CASSQASGDPRSSYEQYF
TRBD1	TRBV4-1	TRBJ1-5	16	NA	TGCGCCAGCAGCCTATCCGGGACAGGGGTTGGTCAGCCCCAGCATTTT	CASSLSGTGVGQPQHF
NA	TRBV24-1	TRBJ2-1	15	NA	TGTGCCACCAGTGACCCCAGGAATGTCCACAATGAGCAGTTCTTC	CATSDPRNVHNEQFF
NA	TRBV5-1	TRBJ2-2	16	NA	TGCGCCAGCAGCTTGGATCCAGGGTTGGAAACCGGGGAGCTGTTTTTT	CASSLDPGLETGELFF
NA	TRBV15	TRBJ2-6	19	NA	TGTGCCACCAGCAGAGCCGGGAGACAGGGTGCCTCTGGGGCCAACGTCCTGACTTTC	CATSRAGRQGASGANVLTF
NA	TRBV6-6	TRBJ1-1	14	NA	TGTGCCAGCACCACGGGACTGCGATTGGGTATGACTTTCTTT	CASTTGLRLGMTFF
TRBD2	TRBV29-1	TRBJ2-7	14	once	TGCAGCGTTGTGACTAGCGGGGGCTCCTACGAGCAGTACTTC	CSVVTSGGSYEQYF
TRBD1	TRBV6-5	TRBJ1-4	14	NA	TGTGCCAGCAGGAAAGGACAGGTTAATGAAAAACTGTTTTTT	CASRKGQVNEKLFF
TRBD1	TRBV28	TRBJ1-2	19	NA	TGTGCCAGCAGTTTTGGTGGGGGGGGACAGGGCCTCGCCCAGGGTGGCTACACCTTC	CASSFGGGGQGLAQGGYTF
TRBD2	TRBV5-1	TRBJ2-5	14	once	TGCGCCAGCAGCCTTAGCGGGGGGGCGGAGACCCAGTACTTC	CASSLSGGAETQYF
TRBD1	TRBV29-1	TRBJ1-2	14	NA	TGCAGCGTTGAAGATCCGGACAGGGCTGATGGCTACACCTTC	CSVEDPDRADGYTF
NA	TRBV5-5	TRBJ1-1	14	NA	TGTGCCAGCAGTTCGGCGGGAATGAACACTGAAGCTTTCTTT	CASSSAGMNTEAFF
TRBD1	TRBV19	TRBJ2-5	14	NA	TGTGCCAGTAGCGTACAGGGGCCCCAAGAGACCCAGTACTTC	CASSVQGPQETQYF
NA	TRBV9	TRBJ1-2	17	NA	TGTGCCAGCAGCCCTACATTCTCCCCGGGTTTAAACTATGGCTACACCTTC	CASSPTFSPGLNYGYTF
TRBD2	TRBV15	TRBJ2-1	12	NA	TGTGCCTTCGGCGGGAGGGACAATGAGCAGTTCTTC	CAFGGRDNEQFF
TRBD1	TRBV19	TRBJ1-5	18	NA	TGTGCCAGTAGTATAGACCCCGTAGGACAGGGGCGCAATCAGCCCCAGCATTTT	CASSIDPVGQGRNQPQHF
NA	TRBV19	TRBJ1-5	14	NA	TGTGCCAGCCGTAAAAACTATAGCAATCAGCCCCAGCATTTT	CASRKNYSNQPQHF
TRBD1	TRBV7-2	TRBJ1-5	17	NA	TGTGCCAGCAGCTTAGCGTGGACAGGTCTAGGATTTCAGCCCCAGCATTTT	CASSLAWTGLGFQPQHF
NA	TRBV5-1	TRBJ1-4	15	NA	TGCGCCAGCAGCCCCACGGGGTCAACTAATGAAAAACTGTTTTTT	CASSPTGSTNEKLFF
NA	TRBV15	TRBJ1-5	17	NA	TGTGCCACCAGCAGAGACCCAGGGGTTGACGGCAATCAGCCCCAGCATTTT	CATSRDPGVDGNQPQHF
NA	TRBV27	TRBJ1-6	13	NA	TGTGCCAGCAGTATGGAACCCAGGGTACCCCTCCACTTT	CASSMEPRVPLHF
NA	TRBV19	TRBJ1-5	14	NA	TGTGCCAGTAGTCCCCGACAGAGCAATCAGCCCCAGCATTTT	CASSPRQSNQPQHF
TRBD2	TRBV14	TRBJ2-3	17	NA	TGTGCCAGCAGCCGCAGGACTAGCGGGGTACAGACAGATACGCAGTATTTT	CASSRRTSGVQTDTQYF
TRBD1	TRBV5-6	TRBJ1-2	14	once	TGTGCCAGCAGCTTGGCGGGACAGGGAGCTGGCTACACCTTC	CASSLAGQGAGYTF
NA	TRBV5-4	TRBJ2-2	15	NA	TGTGCCAGCAGCTTGGAACCGCGGAACACCGGGGAGCTGTTTTTT	CASSLEPRNTGELFF
TRBD1	TRBV6-4	TRBJ1-4	15	NA	TGTGCCAGCAGTGGCAACAGGGGTACTAATGAAAAACTGTTTTTT	CASSGNRGTNEKLFF
NA	TRBV6-6	TRBJ1-3	19	NA	TGTGCCAGCAGTCCCGGACAGATCTCTGGAAACACCATATATTACCCCATATATTTT	CASSPGQISGNTIYYPIYF
TRBD1	TRBV23-1	TRBJ2-3	18	NA	TGCGCCAGCAGTCACCCCCCGTTCTTACAGGGGGTCGCAGATACGCAGTATTTT	CASSHPPFLQGVADTQYF
NA	TRBV19	TRBJ1-1	14	NA	TGTGCCAGTAGTACCGTAGGAGGGCACACTGAAGCTTTCTTT	CASSTVGGHTEAFF
TRBD2	TRBV5-6	TRBJ2-2	16	NA	TGTGCCAGCAGCTTGCCTAGCGGGGTTTCCACCGGGGAGCTGTTTTTT	CASSLPSGVSTGELFF
NA	TRBV19	TRBJ1-1	13	NA	TGTGCCAGTAGTTATTTGGGAGAGACTGAAGCTTTCTTT	CASSYLGETEAFF
NA	TRBV5-4	TRBJ2-2	17	once	TGTGCCAGCAGCTCCGGGCAGGGGCAGCTGAACACCGGGGAGCTGTTTTTT	CASSSGQGQLNTGELFF
NA	TRBV4-2	TRBJ1-2	17	NA	TGTGCCAGCAGCCAAGATTTCGGGGGGCCCCTTTTTGGCGGCTACACCTTC	CASSQDFGGPLFGGYTF
TRBD1	TRBV2	TRBJ1-4	15	once	TGTGCCAGCAGTGTCCGACAGGGGGAAGGCGAAAAACTGTTTTTT	CASSVRQGEGEKLFF
NA	TRBV7-2	TRBJ2-5	16	NA	TGTGCCAGCAGCTTTCCCCTGGACAACGGGCTAGGGACCCAGTACTTC	CASSFPLDNGLGTQYF
TRBD1	TRBV5-5	TRBJ2-4	17	NA	TGTGCCAGCAGCTTGGCTGGACAGGGGCTAGCCAAAAACATTCAGTACTTC	CASSLAGQGLAKNIQYF
NA	TRBV18	TRBJ2-5	14	NA	TGTGCCAGCTCACCGGGACTTTCTAGAGAGACCCAGTACTTC	CASSPGLSRETQYF
NA	TRBV28	TRBJ1-5	15	NA	TGTGCCAGCAGGAAGACAGGACAGCTAGGGGGGCCCCAGCATTTT	CASRKTGQLGGPQHF
TRBD1	TRBV27	TRBJ2-7	17	NA	TGTGCCAGCAGTTCCCGGGCCCCGGGACAGGGGTCCTACGAGCAGTACTTC	CASSSRAPGQGSYEQYF
TRBD1	TRBV6-6	TRBJ2-1	15	NA	TGTGCCAGCAGTTACGAGACAGGGGGCTACAATGAGCAGTTCTTC	CASSYETGGYNEQFF
NA	TRBV6-5	TRBJ1-6	12	NA	TGTGCCAGCAGGACAGAGAGTTCACCCCTCCACTTT	CASRTESSPLHF
TRBD1	TRBV6-1	TRBJ1-2	15	NA	TGTGCCAGCAGTGAAGCGCTGGGGACAGCCTATGGCTACACCTTC	CASSEALGTAYGYTF
TRBD2	TRBV11-2	TRBJ2-3	14	NA	TGTGCCAGCACCCCGGGGAGGGGCCGTGATACGCAGTATTTT	CASTPGRGRDTQYF
TRBD2	TRBV6-6	TRBJ2-7	16	NA	TGTGCCAGCAGTGGGTGGGGACTAGCGGGCGCCTACGAGCAGTACTTC	CASSGWGLAGAYEQYF
NA	TRBV3-1/TRBV3-2	TRBJ1-2	15	NA	TGTGCCAGCAGCCAAGTAACGATACCCCGAGGAGGCTACACCTTC	CASSQVTIPRGGYTF